This T cell receptor beta chain was recorded in a study of T cells in localized non-small cell lung cancer. Regarding the study as a whole: Paired adjacent lung recovered a median approximately 57 of the top 100 tumor clones. Owing to sequencing of a solitary tumor region, heterogeneity cannot be discounted. Patients showing higher blood T cell density tended to see longer overall survival. Highest T cell clonality was seen in uninvolved adjacent lung, surpassing that measured in tumor.

The CDR3 sequence is 19 residues long. Germline CDR1 is LNHDA and CDR2 is SQIVND (reference sequence). V lost 5 bases, J lost 1 base, and 13 bases stayed unmatched. Remarks on this clone: Antigen specificity is unknown.

Assay: immunoSEQ multiplex PCR; the TCRdb copy retains only in-frame clones and omits some. The table includes about 19,000 clones, around nine tenths detected once. The rearrangement links TRBV19 to TRBJ2-5; 13 bases align to TRBD2. The sequence came from a male donor older than 55 with stage I squamous cell lung carcinoma. Sample: peripheral blood, taken before any cancer treatment. The CDR3 is CASSSGTSGIEGPQETQYF. DNA for the CDR3: TGTGCCAGTAGTTCTGGGACTAGCGGGATCGAAGGCCCCCAAGAGACCCAGTACTTC.